The sample holds a few counts of the clone carrying this TCR beta chain. CDR1 and CDR2 (germline): SNHLY, FYNNEI. This CDR3 is 15 amino acids long. The J segment lost 7 bases and the V segment lost 7 bases, leaving 10 bases of the junction unmatched. The data were obtained in a study of blood T cell repertoires in COVID-19. Study background: Sample material is recorded as cDNA or gDNA derived from T cells, B-cell-depleted T cells, or PBMCs.

Cohort 3 recovery required two negative PCRs, clearance, or symptom resolution. Clones were sequenced by immunoSEQ multiplex PCR, and TCRdb holds only the in-frame ones, with some missing. The sample holds 450,000 or so clones, roughly 87% seen once. This receptor was obtained from a man between 18 and 35 years old who had recovered from COVID-19. Sample: PBMCs or T cells enriched from blood (not recorded which). The chain joins TRBV2 to TRBJ1-6, with 7 bases matching TRBD1. Here the CDR3 DNA reads TGTGCCAGCATCGGAGGGGGCAGGGGAAATTCACCCCTCCACTTT. This translates into CASIGGGRGNSPLHF.